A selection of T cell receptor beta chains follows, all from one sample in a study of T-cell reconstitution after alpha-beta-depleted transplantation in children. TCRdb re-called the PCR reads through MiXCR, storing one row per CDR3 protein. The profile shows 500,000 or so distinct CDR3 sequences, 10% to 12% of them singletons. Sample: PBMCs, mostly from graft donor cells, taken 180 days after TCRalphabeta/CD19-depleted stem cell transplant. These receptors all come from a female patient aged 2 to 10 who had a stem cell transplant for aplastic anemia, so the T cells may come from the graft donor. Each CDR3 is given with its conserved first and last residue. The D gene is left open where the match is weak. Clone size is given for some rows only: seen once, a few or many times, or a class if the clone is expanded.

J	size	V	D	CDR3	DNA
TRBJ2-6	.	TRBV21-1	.	CASSNPLTGCGANGLTF	TGTGCCAGCAGCAACCCCTTGACAGGGTGCGGGGCCAACGGCCTGACTTTC
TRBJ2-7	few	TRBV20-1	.	CSAVSLSYEQYF	TGCAGTGCCGTTAGCCTCTCCTACGAGCAGTACTTC
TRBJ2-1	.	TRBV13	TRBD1	CASSLGYSDRGRDNEQFF	TGTGCCAGCAGCTTAGGCTACTCGGACAGGGGAAGGGACAATGAGCAGTTCTTC
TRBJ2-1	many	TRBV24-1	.	CATSEPNRDYNEQFF	TGTGCCACCAGTGAACCCAATCGGGATTACAATGAGCAGTTCTTC
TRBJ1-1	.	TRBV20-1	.	CSANAQVNTEAFF	TGCAGTGCTAACGCACAAGTGAACACTGAAGCTTTCTTT
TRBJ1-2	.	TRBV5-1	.	CASSFRDGYTF	TGCGCCAGCAGCTTCCGCGATGGCTACACCTTC
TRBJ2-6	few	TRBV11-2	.	CASSPGQTTLGANVLTF	TGTGCCAGCAGCCCCGGACAAACCACCCTCGGGGCCAACGTCCTGACTTTC
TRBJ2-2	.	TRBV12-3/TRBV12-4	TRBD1	CASTYRGRAGELFF	TGTGCCAGCACTTACAGGGGGCGAGCCGGGGAGCTGTTTTTT
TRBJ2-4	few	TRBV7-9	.	CASSLQGMGAKNIQYF	TGTGCCAGCAGCTTACAGGGAATGGGGGCCAAAAACATTCAGTACTTC
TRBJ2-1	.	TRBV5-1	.	CASSPPGGGSYNEQFF	TGCGCCAGCAGCCCGCCGGGGGGCGGTTCCTACAATGAGCAGTTCTTC
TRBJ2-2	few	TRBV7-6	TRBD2	CASSLKGSGRDTGELFF	TGTGCCAGCAGCTTAAAGGGAAGCGGGAGGGACACCGGGGAGCTGTTTTTT
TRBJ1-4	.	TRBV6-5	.	CASSHVYPGSSNEKLFF	TGTGCCAGCAGCCACGTTTACCCGGGCTCTTCTAATGAAAAACTGTTTTTT
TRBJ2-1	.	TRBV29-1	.	CSGKQSNWVGFGPAVNEQFF	TGCAGCGGGAAACAATCGAACTGGGTAGGATTCGGCCCCGCGGTCAATGAGCAGTTCTTC
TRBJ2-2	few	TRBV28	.	CASGAAGANTGELFF	TGTGCCTCTGGGGCGGCGGGGGCTAACACCGGGGAGCTGTTTTTT
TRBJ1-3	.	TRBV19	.	CASSIDAGTGNTIYF	TGTGCCAGTAGTATAGACGCCGGGACAGGAAACACCATATATTTT
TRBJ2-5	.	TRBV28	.	CASRAVAASFQETQYF	TGTGCCAGCAGAGCGGTCGCGGCCTCCTTCCAAGAGACCCAGTACTTC
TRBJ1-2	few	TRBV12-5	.	CASGLVRLGGFDGYTF	TGTGCTAGTGGTTTGGTACGGCTCGGGGGTTTCGATGGCTACACCTTC
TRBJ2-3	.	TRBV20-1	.	CSAASVDLTDTQYF	TGCAGTGCAGCTAGCGTCGATCTCACAGATACGCAGTATTTT
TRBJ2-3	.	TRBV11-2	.	CASSLGPGTKGISDTQYF	TGTGCCAGCAGCTTAGGCCCGGGCACGAAGGGTATCTCAGATACGCAGTATTTT
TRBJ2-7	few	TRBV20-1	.	CSARNYEQYF	TGCAGTGCTCGAAACTACGAGCAGTACTTC
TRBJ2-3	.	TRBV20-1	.	CSARGMGFRHSSTDTQYF	TGCAGTGCTAGAGGGATGGGGTTCAGACACTCTAGCACAGATACGCAGTATTTT
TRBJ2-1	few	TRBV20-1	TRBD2	CSAEGLAGGNEQFF	TGCAGTGCGGAGGGACTAGCGGGAGGGAATGAGCAGTTCTTC
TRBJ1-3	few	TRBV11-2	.	CASSFVRATSGNTIYF	TGTGCCAGCAGCTTTGTTCGGGCCACCTCTGGAAACACCATATATTTT
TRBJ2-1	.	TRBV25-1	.	CASSENQNEQFF	TGTGCCAGCAGTGAAAATCAGAACGAGCAGTTCTTC
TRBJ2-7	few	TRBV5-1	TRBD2	CASSLDTSAITYEQYF	TGCGCCAGCAGCTTGGATACTAGCGCGATTACCTACGAGCAGTACTTC
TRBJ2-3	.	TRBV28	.	CASSRKPSPQYF	TGTGCCAGCAGCCGCAAACCCTCTCCGCAGTATTTT
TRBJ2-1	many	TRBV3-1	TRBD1	CASSQGGTGINEQFF	TGTGCCAGCAGCCAAGGTGGGACAGGGATCAATGAGCAGTTCTTC
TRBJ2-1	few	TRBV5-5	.	CASSLVLAYNEQFF	TGTGCCAGCAGCTTGGTACTAGCCTACAATGAGCAGTTCTTC
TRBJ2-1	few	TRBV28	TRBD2	CASSLEAGVANEQFF	TGTGCCAGCAGTTTAGAGGCGGGAGTGGCTAATGAGCAGTTCTTC
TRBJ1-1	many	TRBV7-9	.	CASSPLRQTEAFF	TGTGCCAGCAGCCCCTTGCGGCAGACTGAAGCTTTCTTT
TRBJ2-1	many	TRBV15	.	CATSRDLGSASYNEQFF	TGTGCCACCAGCAGAGATCTCGGAAGCGCCTCCTACAATGAGCAGTTCTTC
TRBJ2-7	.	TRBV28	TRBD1	CASSPLTGGREQYF	TGTGCCAGCAGTCCATTGACAGGGGGAAGGGAGCAGTACTTC
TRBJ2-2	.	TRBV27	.	CASRPRGFITGELFF	TGTGCCAGTAGACCTAGAGGGTTTATCACCGGGGAGCTGTTTTTT
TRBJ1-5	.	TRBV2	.	CASSEEAGTQPQHF	TGTGCCAGCAGTGAAGAGGCAGGGACTCAGCCCCAGCATTTT
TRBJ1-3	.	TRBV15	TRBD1	CATSRADPVGQGSNTIYF	TGTGCCACCAGCAGAGCTGATCCGGTGGGACAGGGCAGCAACACCATATATTTT
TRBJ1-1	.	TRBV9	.	CASSPPPSKEDTEAFF	TGTGCCAGCAGCCCTCCCCCCTCTAAGGAGGACACTGAAGCTTTCTTT
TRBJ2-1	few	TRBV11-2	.	CASNQDTSSYNEQFF	TGTGCCAGCAACCAAGACACGAGCTCCTACAATGAGCAGTTCTTC
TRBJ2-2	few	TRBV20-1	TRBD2	CSARTGTSGYTGELFF	TGCAGTGCTAGAACCGGGACTAGCGGATACACCGGGGAGCTGTTTTTT
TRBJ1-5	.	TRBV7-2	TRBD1	CASSLATGQLYQPQHF	TGTGCCAGCAGCTTAGCGACGGGACAGCTTTATCAGCCCCAGCATTTT
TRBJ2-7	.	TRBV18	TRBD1	CASSPHWGTLRARTGYEQYF	TGTGCCAGCTCACCTCATTGGGGTACCCTTCGCGCCCGGACAGGGTACGAGCAGTACTTC
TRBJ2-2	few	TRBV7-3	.	CASSFHGGELFF	TGTGCCAGCAGCTTTCACGGCGGGGAGCTGTTTTTT
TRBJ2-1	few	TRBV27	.	CASSLGKNEQFF	TGTGCCAGCAGTTTGGGCAAAAATGAGCAGTTCTTC
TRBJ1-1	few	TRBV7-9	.	CASSLLGGEAFF	TGTGCCAGCAGCCTATTGGGGGGTGAAGCTTTCTTT
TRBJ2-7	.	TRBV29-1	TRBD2	CSVEGVASGNSYEQYF	TGCAGCGTTGAAGGGGTAGCTAGCGGGAACTCCTACGAGCAGTACTTC
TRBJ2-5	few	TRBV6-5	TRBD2	CASRIAGVETQYF	TGTGCCAGCAGAATAGCGGGAGTAGAGACCCAGTACTTC
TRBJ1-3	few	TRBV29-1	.	CSVDQSGAGNTIYF	TGCAGCGTTGATCAGTCTGGGGCTGGAAACACCATATATTTT
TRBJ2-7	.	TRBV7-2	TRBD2	CASSLRTSGRKEF	TGTGCCAGCAGCCTCCGGACTAGCGGGAGAAAGGAGTTC
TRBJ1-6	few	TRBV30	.	CAWSVRRTYNSPLHF	TGTGCCTGGAGTGTAAGGAGAACTTATAATTCACCCCTCCACTTT
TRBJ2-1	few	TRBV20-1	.	CSARPVPGRRFF	TGCAGTGCTAGACCCGTCCCGGGGCGTCGGTTCTTC
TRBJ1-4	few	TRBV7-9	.	CASSLGQSFEKLFF	TGTGCCAGCAGCTTAGGACAGTCTTTTGAAAAACTGTTTTTT
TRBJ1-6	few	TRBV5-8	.	CASSPGRGDSPLHF	TGTGCCAGCAGCCCCGGAAGGGGCGATTCACCCCTCCACTTT
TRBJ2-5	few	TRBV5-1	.	CASSSTVTQETQYF	TGCGCCAGCAGCTCGACAGTTACTCAAGAGACCCAGTACTTC
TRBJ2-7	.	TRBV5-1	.	CASSSLVAPGGEQYF	TGCGCCAGCAGTTCGTTGGTGGCCCCCGGGGGCGAGCAGTACTTC
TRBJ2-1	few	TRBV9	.	CASSVESRGTPEFF	TGTGCCAGCAGCGTAGAATCCCGAGGGACTCCTGAATTCTTC
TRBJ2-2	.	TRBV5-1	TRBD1	CASSKTGGTGELFF	TGCGCCAGCAGCAAAACAGGGGGCACCGGGGAGCTGTTTTTT
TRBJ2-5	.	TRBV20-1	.	CSASGGTGRVETQYF	TGCAGTGCTAGCGGTGGTACAGGGAGGGTAGAGACCCAGTACTTC
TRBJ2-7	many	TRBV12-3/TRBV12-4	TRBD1	CASSLARDRGPYEQYF	TGTGCCAGCAGTTTAGCCCGGGACAGGGGCCCCTACGAGCAGTACTTC
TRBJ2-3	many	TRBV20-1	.	CSARDIERQTDTQYF	TGCAGTGCTAGAGATATTGAGAGACAAACAGATACGCAGTATTTT
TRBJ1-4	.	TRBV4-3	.	CASSQGLMFLRTFGEKLFF	TGCGCCAGCAGCCAAGGCCTGATGTTTCTCCGTACCTTTGGTGAAAAACTGTTTTTT